The present TCR beta chain was sequenced within a study of shared clonotypes between healthy human individuals (dated by TCRdb to the early 2020s). With respect to the entire study: A few men and a couple of women, aged 18 to 49 years, made up the cohort. Per donor, three plates each were used for CD4 naive and CD4 memory, two for CD8 naive, and one for CD8 memory. To estimate repertoire size and how much clonotype sharing occurs between individuals, the study deeply sequenced the blood TCR repertoires of 4 to 6 healthy adults. To increase sequencing depth and limit assay-specific biases, TCR repertoire library preparation and sequencing were carried out by different laboratories using diverse techniques. Leukapheresis yielded between about 0.85 and 10 billion PBMCs per donor. Paper-wide results and their limitations: Higher generation probabilities were observed for clonotypes shared by all four sorted-subset donors than for non-shared clonotypes. Rarefaction of sorted-subset datasets indicated incomplete sequencing despite the large sequencing depth. About 5% of naive CD4, 3.5% of naive CD8, around 2.3% of memory CD4, and approximately 0.4% of memory CD8 clonotypes were shared across a few donors. The small number of donors limited the genetic and exposure-history diversity represented. Based on pairwise subsampling, the degree of clonotype sharing among donors was expected to be affected by sequencing depth. Sampling was limited to blood, and TCR repertoires in tissue likely differ from TCR repertoires in blood. Naive subsets generally had larger estimated clonotype richness than memory subsets did.

Using the deep immunoSEQ assay, TCR CDR3 regions were amplified from genomic DNA by multiplex PCR. Extracted genomic DNA from each cell subset was distributed evenly across all wells of several immunoSEQ 96-well plates, and each plate was treated as a replicate. For sorted subsets, each replicate PCR was loaded with about 0.2 ug genomic DNA, equivalent to 30,000 or so T cell genomes. Purified libraries were quantified with a Qubit 3.0 fluorometer, sized on a Bioanalyzer 2100, and re-quantified with the KAPA Library Quantification kit. Every immunoSEQ 96-well plate was sequenced on a separate single-read 150-cycle Illumina NextSeq 550 flow cell. In the original analysis: Because the immunoSEQ output included only junctional sequences and no quality scores, the filtering could not be the same as the filtering used for full-length reads. To assign V/J genes and CDR3, sequences were annotated using PyIR, a Python wrapper for IgBLAST v1.9, with IMGT germline references. Reads with weak V/J assignments (E-value above 1e-6), missing CDR3, stop codons, out-of-frame junctions, or ambiguous translated residues were removed. V3J clonotypes were defined as sequences sharing an identical inferred V gene, J gene, and CDR3 amino acid sequence. Percentage overlap between repertoires was calculated by dividing the number of shared unique clonotypes by the size of the smaller repertoire. RTK rarefaction, the Chao1 estimator, and Recon v2.1 estimates of unobserved clonotypes were used to assess repertoire richness. OLGA was used to compute generation probabilities for all TCRbeta clonotypes that the gDNA method yielded from a few donors. Sourced from immuneACCESS, this table was stored by TCRdb with only in-frame sequences that have V and J called. A share of the clones is absent; for the studies checked, an unresolved V gene accounts for under half, and the remainder has no known explanation. V, J and clone size were drawn from that table, and D and trimming were deduced from the DNA. Within this sample are around 1.6 million clones, with approximately 98% of them counted one time only. 0.45% of the sample belongs to the ten largest clones.

Spanning cysteine to phenylalanine, the CDR3 consists of 16 amino acids. CDR3 DNA only is kept here, 48 bases in frame from base 1. CDR1 and CDR2, per the germline V gene, are SGHTA and FQGNSA. V is trimmed back by 5 bases and J by 1 base, and the junction contains 3 bases that no gene match accounts for. The donors were healthy, HIV-negative adults with no recently reported acute infections or vaccinations. Every donor was a Caucasian adult living in Nashville, Tennessee, USA. CD4+ T cells were enriched by magnetic negative selection; naive cells were then positively selected on CD45RA, and the negative fraction formed the memory subset. Blood was collected by leukapheresis, and PBMCs were isolated by Ficoll-Histopaque density gradient centrifugation and then cryopreserved in liquid nitrogen vapor phase. Purity and quantity of every magnetically sorted T cell population were checked by analytical flow cytometry. Genomic DNA was isolated from each sorted fraction and quantified by UV absorbance on a Nanodrop 2000c.

Concerning this clone: Its cognate antigen has yet to be identified. Base qualities are not at hand, and no much larger clone is one base apart.

The chain joins TRBV7-2 to TRBJ2-2, with 11 central nucleotides matching TRBD2. The sequencing input was naive CD4+ T cells sorted from blood. The label giving this sample's cell subset or site can be read as: CD45RA+ positively selected. This sequence was found in a man aged 30-40 years in good health. The CDR3 loop reads CASSPTSGMNTGELFF. Read as DNA, the sequence is TGTGCCAGCAGCCCGACTAGCGGGATGAACACCGGGGAGCTGTTTTTT. The CDR3, completed at both ends by the reference TRBV7-2 and TRBJ2-2 genes, gives the full variable domain GAGVSQSPSNKVTEKGKDVELRCDPISGHTALYWYRQSLGQGLEFLIYFQGNSAPDKSGLPSDRFSAERTGGSVSTLTIQRTQQEDSAVYLCASSPTSGMNTGELFFGEGSRLTVL.